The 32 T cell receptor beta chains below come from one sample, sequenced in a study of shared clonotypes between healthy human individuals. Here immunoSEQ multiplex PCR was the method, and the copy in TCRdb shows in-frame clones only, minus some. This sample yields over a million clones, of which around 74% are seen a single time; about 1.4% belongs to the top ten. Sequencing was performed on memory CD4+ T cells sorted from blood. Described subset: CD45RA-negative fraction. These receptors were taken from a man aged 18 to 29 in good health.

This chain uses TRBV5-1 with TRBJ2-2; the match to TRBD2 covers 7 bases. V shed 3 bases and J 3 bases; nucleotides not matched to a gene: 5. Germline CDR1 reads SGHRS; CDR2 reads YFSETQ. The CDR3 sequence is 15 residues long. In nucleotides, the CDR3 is TGCGCCAGCAGCTCCTCCAGCGGGGACACCGGGGAGCTGTTTTTT. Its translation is CASSSSSGDTGELFF.

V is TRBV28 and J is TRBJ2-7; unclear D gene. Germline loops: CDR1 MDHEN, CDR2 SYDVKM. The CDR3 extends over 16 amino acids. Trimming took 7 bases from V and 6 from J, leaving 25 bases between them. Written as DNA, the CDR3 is TGTGCCAGCAAGTTTATGGTTGGACGTGGTTCTACCGAGCAGTACTTC. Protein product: CASKFMVGRGSTEQYF.

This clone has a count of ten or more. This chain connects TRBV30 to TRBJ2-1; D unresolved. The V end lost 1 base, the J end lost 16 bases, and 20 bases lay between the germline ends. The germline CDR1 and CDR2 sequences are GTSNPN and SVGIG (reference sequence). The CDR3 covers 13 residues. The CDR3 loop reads CAWSGPDRMIGFF. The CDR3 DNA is TGTGCCTGGAGTGGACCCGACCGGATGATAGGATTCTTC.

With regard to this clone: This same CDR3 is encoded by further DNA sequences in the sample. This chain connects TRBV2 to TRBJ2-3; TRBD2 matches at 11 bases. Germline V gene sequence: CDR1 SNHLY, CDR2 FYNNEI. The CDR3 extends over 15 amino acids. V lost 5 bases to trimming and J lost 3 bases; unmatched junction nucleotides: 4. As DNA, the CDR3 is TGTGCCAGCAGTCCGGGACTAGCGGATACAGATACGCAGTATTTT. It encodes CASSPGLADTDTQYF.

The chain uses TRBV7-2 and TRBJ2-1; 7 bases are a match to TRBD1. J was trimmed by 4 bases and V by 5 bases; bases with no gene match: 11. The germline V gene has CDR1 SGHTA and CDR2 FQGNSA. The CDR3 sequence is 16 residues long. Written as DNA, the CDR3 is TGTGCCAGCAGCCCCAACGACAGGGTGCATTACAATGAGCAGTTCTTC. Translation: CASSPNDRVHYNEQFF.

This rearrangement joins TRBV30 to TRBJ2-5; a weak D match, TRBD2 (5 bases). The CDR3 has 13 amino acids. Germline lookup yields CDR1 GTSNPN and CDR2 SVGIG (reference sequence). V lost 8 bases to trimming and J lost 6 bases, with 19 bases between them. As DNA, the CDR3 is TGTGCCATGTCCTTGGAGCCGGGGAAGACCCAGTACTTC. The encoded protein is CAMSLEPGKTQYF.

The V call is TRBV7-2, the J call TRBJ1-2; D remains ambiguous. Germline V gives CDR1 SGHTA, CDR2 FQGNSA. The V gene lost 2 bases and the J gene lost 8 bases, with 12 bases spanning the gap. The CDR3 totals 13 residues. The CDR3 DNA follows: TGTGCCAGCAGCTTACGGGAAGTAGGGGGCTACACCTTC. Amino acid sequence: CASSLREVGGYTF. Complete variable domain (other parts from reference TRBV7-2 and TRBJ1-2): GAGVSQSPSNKVTEKGKDVELRCDPISGHTALYWYRQSLGQGLEFLIYFQGNSAPDKSGLPSDRFSAERTGGSVSTLTIQRTQQEDSAVYLCASSLREVGGYTFGSGTRLTVV.

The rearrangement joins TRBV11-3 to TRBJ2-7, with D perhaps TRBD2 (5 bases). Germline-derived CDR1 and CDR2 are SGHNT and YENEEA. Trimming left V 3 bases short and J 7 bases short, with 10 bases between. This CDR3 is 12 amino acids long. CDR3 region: CASSFEGTEQYF. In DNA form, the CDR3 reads TGTGCCAGCAGCTTTGAGGGAACTGAGCAGTACTTC.

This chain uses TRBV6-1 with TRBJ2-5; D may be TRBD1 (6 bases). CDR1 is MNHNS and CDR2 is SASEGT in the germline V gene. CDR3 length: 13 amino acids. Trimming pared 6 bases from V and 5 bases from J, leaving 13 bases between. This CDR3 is CASRVQGSETQYF. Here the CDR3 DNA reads TGTGCCAGCAGGGTACAGGGCAGTGAGACCCAGTACTTC.

CDR3: CAWSKRTGGRGGQPQHF. The CDR3 bases are TGTGCCTGGAGTAAGCGGACAGGGGGTCGGGGTGGTCAGCCCCAGCATTTT. The gene calls are TRBV30 and TRBJ1-5, with TRBD1 identical over 10 bases. Germline assignment: CDR1 GTSNPN and CDR2 SVGIG (reference sequence). The CDR3 consists of 17 residues. The trim removed 2 bases at V and 6 bases at J, leaving 13 bases unmatched.

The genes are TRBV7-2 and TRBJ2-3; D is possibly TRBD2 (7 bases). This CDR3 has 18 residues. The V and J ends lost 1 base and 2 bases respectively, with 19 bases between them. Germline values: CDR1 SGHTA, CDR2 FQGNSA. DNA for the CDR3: TGTGCCAGCAGCTTAGTTTCGGGGGGCACACGAAACACAGATACGCAGTATTTT. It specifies CASSLVSGGTRNTDTQYF.

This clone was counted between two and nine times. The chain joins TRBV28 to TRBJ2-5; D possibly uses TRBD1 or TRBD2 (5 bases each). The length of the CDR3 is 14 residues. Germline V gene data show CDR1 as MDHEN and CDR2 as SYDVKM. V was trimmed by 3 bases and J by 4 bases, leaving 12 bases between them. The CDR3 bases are TGTGCCAGCAGTTTTTTTGGGGGTCGAGAGACCCAGTACTTC. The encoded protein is CASSFFGGRETQYF.

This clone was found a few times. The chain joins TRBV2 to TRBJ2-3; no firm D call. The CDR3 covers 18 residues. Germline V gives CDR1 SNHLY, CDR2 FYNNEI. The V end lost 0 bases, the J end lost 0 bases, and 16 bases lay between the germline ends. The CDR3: CASSEALGIPPSTDTQYF. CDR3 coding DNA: TGTGCCAGCAGTGAAGCGCTGGGGATTCCTCCTAGCACAGATACGCAGTATTTT.

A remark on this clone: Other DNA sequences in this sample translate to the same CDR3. The CDR3: CASSLRVTGELFF. The CDR3 DNA is TGTGCCAGCAGCTTAAGGGTCACCGGGGAGCTGTTTTTT. The rearrangement links TRBV7-3 to TRBJ2-2, with D unclear. V dropped 1 base and J dropped 4 bases, with 4 bases sitting between them. The germline V gene has CDR1 SGHTA and CDR2 FQGTGA. The CDR3 is 13 amino acids.

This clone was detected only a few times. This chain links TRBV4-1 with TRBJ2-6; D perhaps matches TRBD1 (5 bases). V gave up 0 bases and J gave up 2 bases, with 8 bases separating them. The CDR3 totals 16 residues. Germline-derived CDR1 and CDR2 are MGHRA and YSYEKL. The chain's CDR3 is CASSQEGRAGANVLTF. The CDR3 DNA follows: TGCGCCAGCAGCCAAGAAGGCAGGGCTGGGGCCAACGTCCTGACTTTC.

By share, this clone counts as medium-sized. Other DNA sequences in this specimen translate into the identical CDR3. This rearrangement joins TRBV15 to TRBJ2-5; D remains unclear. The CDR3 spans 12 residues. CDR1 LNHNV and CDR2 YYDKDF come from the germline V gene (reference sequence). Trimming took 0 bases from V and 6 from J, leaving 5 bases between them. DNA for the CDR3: TGTGCCACCAGCAGAGATGACCAGACCCAGTACTTC. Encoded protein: CATSRDDQTQYF.

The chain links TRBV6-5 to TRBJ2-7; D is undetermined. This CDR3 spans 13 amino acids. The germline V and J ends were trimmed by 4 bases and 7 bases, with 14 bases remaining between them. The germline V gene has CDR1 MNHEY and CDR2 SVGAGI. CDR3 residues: CASSSFLTFEQYF. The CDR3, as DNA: TGTGCCAGCAGTTCCTTTCTAACTTTTGAGCAGTACTTC.

The CDR3 sequence: CASSSGTGNRHYGYTF. The CDR3 bases are TGTGCCAGCAGCTCCGGGACAGGGAATAGGCACTATGGCTACACCTTC. V gene TRBV7-6 combines with J gene TRBJ1-2; 9 bases are shared with TRBD1. This CDR3 is 16 amino acids long. Germline CDR1 and CDR2: SGHVS and FNYEAQ. J lost 3 bases, V lost 4 bases, and 9 bases had no gene match. The variable domain in full, completed from reference TRBV7-6 and TRBJ1-2, reads GAGVSQSPRYKVTKRGQDVALRCDPISGHVSLYWYRQALGQGPEFLTYFNYEAQQDKSGLPNDRFSAERPEGSISTLTIQRTEQRDSAMYRCASSSGTGNRHYGYTFGSGTRLTVV.

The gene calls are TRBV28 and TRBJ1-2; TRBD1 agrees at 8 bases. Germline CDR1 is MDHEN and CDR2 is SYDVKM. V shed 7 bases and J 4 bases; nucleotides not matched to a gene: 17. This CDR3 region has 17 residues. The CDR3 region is CASNPRAGGSTGYGYTF. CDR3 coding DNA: TGTGCCAGCAATCCCCGGGCAGGGGGCTCGACTGGCTATGGCTACACCTTC.

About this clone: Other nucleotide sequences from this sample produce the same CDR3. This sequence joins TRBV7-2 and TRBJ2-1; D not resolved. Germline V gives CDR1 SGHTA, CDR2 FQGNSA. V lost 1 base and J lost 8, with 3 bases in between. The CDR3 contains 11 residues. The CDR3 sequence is CASSLVHEQFF. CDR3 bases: TGTGCCAGCAGCTTAGTCCATGAGCAGTTCTTC.

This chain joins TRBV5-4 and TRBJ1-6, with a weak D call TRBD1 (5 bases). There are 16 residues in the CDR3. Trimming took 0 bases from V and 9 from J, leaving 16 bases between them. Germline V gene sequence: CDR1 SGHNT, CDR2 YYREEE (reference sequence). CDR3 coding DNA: TGTGCCAGCAGCTTGGACCTGGGACTATCGGGTTCACCCCTCCACTTT. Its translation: CASSLDLGLSGSPLHF.

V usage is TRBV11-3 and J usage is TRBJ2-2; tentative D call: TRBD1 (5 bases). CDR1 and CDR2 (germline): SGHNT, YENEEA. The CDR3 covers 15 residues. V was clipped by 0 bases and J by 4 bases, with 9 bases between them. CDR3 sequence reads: CASSLDQGFTGELFF. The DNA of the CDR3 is TGTGCCAGCAGCTTAGATCAGGGATTCACCGGGGAGCTGTTTTTT.

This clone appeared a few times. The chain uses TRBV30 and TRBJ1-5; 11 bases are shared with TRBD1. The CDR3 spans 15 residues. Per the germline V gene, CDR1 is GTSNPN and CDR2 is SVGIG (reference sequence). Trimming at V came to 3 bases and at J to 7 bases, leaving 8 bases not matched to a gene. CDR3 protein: CAWRAGQGARQPQHF. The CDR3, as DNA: TGTGCCTGGAGAGCCGGACAGGGGGCACGGCAGCCCCAGCATTTT. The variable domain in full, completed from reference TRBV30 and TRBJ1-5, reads SQTIHQWPATLVQPVGSPLSLECTVEGTSNPNLYWYRQAAGRGLQLLFYSVGIGQISSEVPQNLSASRPQDRQFILSSKKLLLSDSGFYLCAWRAGQGARQPQHFGDGTRLSIL.

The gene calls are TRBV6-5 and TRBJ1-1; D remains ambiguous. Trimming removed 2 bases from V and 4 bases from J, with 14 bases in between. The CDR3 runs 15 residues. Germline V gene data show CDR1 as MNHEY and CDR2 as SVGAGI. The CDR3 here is CASSYQTGLGTEAFF. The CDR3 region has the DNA TGTGCCAGCAGTTACCAGACGGGCCTGGGCACTGAAGCTTTCTTT.

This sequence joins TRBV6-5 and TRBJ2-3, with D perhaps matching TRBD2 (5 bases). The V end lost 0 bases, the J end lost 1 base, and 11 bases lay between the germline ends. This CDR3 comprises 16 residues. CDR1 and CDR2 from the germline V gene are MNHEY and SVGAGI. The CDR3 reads CASSYSSGIGTDTQYF. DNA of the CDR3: TGTGCCAGCAGTTACTCTTCGGGAATCGGCACAGATACGCAGTATTTT.

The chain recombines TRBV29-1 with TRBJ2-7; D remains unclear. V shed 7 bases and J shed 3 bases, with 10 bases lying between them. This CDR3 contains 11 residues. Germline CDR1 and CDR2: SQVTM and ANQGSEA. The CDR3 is CSARTGYEQYF. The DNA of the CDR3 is TGCAGCGCACGGACGGGCTACGAGCAGTACTTC.

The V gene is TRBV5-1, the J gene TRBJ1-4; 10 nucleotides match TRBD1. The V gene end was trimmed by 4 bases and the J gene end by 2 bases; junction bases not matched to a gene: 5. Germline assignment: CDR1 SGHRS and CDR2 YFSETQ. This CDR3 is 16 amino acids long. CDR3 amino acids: CASSRQGAGTNEKLFF. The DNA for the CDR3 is TGCGCCAGCAGCCGACAGGGGGCGGGTACTAATGAAAAACTGTTTTTT.

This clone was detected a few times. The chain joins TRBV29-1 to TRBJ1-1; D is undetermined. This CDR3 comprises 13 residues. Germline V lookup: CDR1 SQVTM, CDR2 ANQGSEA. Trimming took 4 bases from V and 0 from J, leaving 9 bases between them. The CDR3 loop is CSVVIAMNTEAFF. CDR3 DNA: TGCAGCGTTGTGATAGCAATGAACACTGAAGCTTTCTTT.

The CDR3 here is CASSRGGGVQETQYF. DNA for the CDR3: TGTGCCAGCAGCCGAGGGGGCGGGGTGCAAGAGACCCAGTACTTC. The chain uses TRBV7-2 and TRBJ2-5; D is perhaps TRBD1 (7 bases). V gave up 5 bases and J gave up 2 bases, with 15 bases separating them. CDR3 length: 15 residues. Germline CDR1 reads SGHTA; CDR2 reads FQGNSA.

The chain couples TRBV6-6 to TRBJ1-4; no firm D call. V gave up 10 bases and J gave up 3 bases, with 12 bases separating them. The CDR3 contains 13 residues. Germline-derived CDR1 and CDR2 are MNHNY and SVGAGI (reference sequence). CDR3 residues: CAIKTTSNEKLFF. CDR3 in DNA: TGTGCCATTAAGACAACCTCTAATGAAAAACTGTTTTTT.

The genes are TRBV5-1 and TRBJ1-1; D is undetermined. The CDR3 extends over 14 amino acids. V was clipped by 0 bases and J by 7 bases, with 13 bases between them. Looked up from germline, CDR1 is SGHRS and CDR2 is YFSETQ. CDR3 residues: CASSLELQWGEAFF. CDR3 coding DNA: TGCGCCAGCAGCTTGGAACTTCAATGGGGTGAAGCTTTCTTT.

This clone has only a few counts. The CDR3 region is CAISDGFTMRSQFF. The CDR3 DNA sequence: TGTGCCATCAGTGACGGGTTTACAATGAGATCCCAGTTCTTC. J is TRBJ2-1 and V is TRBV10-3; D unresolved. Trimming cost V 3 bases and J 13 bases, with 19 bases left between them. Germline V gene data show CDR1 as ENHRY and CDR2 as SYGVKD. The CDR3 is made up of 14 amino acids.